This T cell receptor beta chain is drawn from a study of blood T cell repertoires in COVID-19. The wider study: Both acute and convalescent COVID-19 samples were obtained from the United States, Italy and Spain.

Clinical history as reported by participants underpinned cohort assignment. Germline V gives CDR1 MDHEN, CDR2 SYDVKM. The CDR3 length is 15 residues. The V segment lost 2 bases and the J segment 3 bases; nucleotides outside the gene matches: 6. The repertoire was sequenced with immunoSEQ multiplex PCR; TCRdb's copy has only in-frame clones and lacks some. Altogether more than 200,000 clones are present, under 90% being singletons, with the ten largest covering approximately 4.3%. The source material was PBMCs or T cells enriched from blood (not recorded which). V gene TRBV28 combines with J gene TRBJ2-7; 8 nucleotides align to TRBD1. The receptor comes from a woman aged 25 to 39 with acute COVID-19. Written as DNA, the CDR3 is TGTGCCAGCAGTTTAGGGCAGGGGGCTATCTACGAGCAGTACTTC. As protein: CASSLGQGAIYEQYF.